Sequencing of this T cell receptor (beta chain) was carried out in a study of T cells in Graves' hyperthyroidism and ophthalmopathy (dated by TCRdb to about 2019). Broadly, across the study: Peripheral blood samples were taken at initial diagnosis, before any treatment was given. A discovery cohort of around 98 patients, 43 with Graves' ophthalmopathy and approximately 57 with stable Graves' hyperthyroidism, was used to find distinguishing TCR V-J signatures. An independent validation cohort of about 20 hyperthyroidism patients and about 16 patients who later progressed to ophthalmopathy tested prospective prediction of ophthalmopathy. The 90 or so discovery patients were randomly split 7:3 into training and test sets. In roughly six Graves' hyperthyroidism patients, the study also compared T-cell repertoires from thyroid tissue with T-cell repertoires from blood. After sampling, hyperthyroidism patients received methimazole starting at 30 mg daily, and ophthalmopathy patients received high-dose intravenous methylprednisolone. TCR Vbeta CDR3 sequencing of around 130 peripheral blood samples (roughly 43 ophthalmopathy, roughly 72 hyperthyroidism and roughly 17 progressor patients) is reported in the paper. Results and caveats for the whole study, not just this receptor: In validation, the model predicted progression to ophthalmopathy a median of approximately 6.6 months before onset, with about 70% sensitivity and about 72% specificity. Most expanded thyroid clonotypes (frequency above 0.001) were also found in blood, which suggests that blood repertoires may mirror thyroid immune responses. No statistical method was used to set the sample size in advance, and investigators knew the group allocation. A 13 V-J signature model separated ophthalmopathy from stable hyperthyroidism, with 87.88% sensitivity and just under 84% specificity in cross-validation and 80%/75% in testing.

Ends trimmed: V by 6 bases, J by 4 bases; bases unmatched to a gene: 6. The CDR3 numbers 14 residues from cysteine through phenylalanine. The only DNA kept is the CDR3, 42 bases in frame from the first base. Ophthalmopathy patients had moderately to severely active disease, Clinical Activity Score of at least 3, NOSPECS grade of at least 4, and duration under 3 months. Any patient with an uncontrolled infection, another autoimmune disease, pregnancy or lactation was excluded. Diagnoses were established on the basis of clinical symptoms, serum thyroxine and TRAb, thyroid ultrasound, and orbital computed tomography. Ficoll-Paque density gradient centrifugation was used to isolate PBMCs from around 10 ml of fresh peripheral blood. Trizol reagent was used to extract total RNA, and RNA quality was then checked on an Agilent 2100 Bioanalyzer. This clonotype came up a few times. Its antigen target is currently unknown. No much larger clonotype is one base removed from it; base qualities were not supplied.

TCR beta CDR3 regions were amplified from RNA transcripts. The TCR CDR3 was subjected to a first round of RT-PCR using the HTBI primer set and the Qiagen OneStep RT-PCR kit. Libraries were constructed in a second round of multiplex PCR, after which size selection and purification were carried out. The libraries were sequenced on an Illumina HiSeq2000 using paired-end 100 bp reads. Concerning the study's data processing: SOAPnuke was used to process the raw data, throwing out any read that contained adapters or uncalled bases, had a mean Phred below 15, or lacked an exact constant-primer or identifier match. High-quality paired reads were merged with COPE v1.2.5, and unique nucleotide sequences were defined as clonotypes. Clonotypes were aligned to IMGT TRBV, TRBD and TRBJ reference segments using MiTCR v1.1. The analysis was restricted to V-J combinations with a frequency above 0.0001, which together covered 99% to 99.2% of the repertoires. The TCS score was defined as F50 (clonal expansion) divided by E x V (chaos), with BLOSUM62-based TCRdist calculated between CDR3 peptides within each V-J. Welch's t-statistics and random forest reduced around 550 V-J features to 13, which were used in a naive Bayes classifier (R e1071). The raw public reads went through TCRdb reprocessing: fastp at Q25, MiXCR clone calling, in-frame beta chains kept. Records with the same CDR3 protein are collapsed into one entry carrying the most frequent genes and DNA. TCRdb's processing, not the authors' own work, is the source of the V and J calls. For this sample there are nearly 600,000 distinct CDR3 sequences; 14% appear just once. Around 7% of the sample is taken by the ten largest.

This chain is built from TRBV12-3 or TRBV12-4 and TRBJ1-3; 7 middle bases align to TRBD1. The sample was blood. This TCR was sampled from a woman under 30 with Graves' ophthalmopathy. The DNA is TGTGCCAGCAGACTCCGGGACAGAGGAAACACCATATATTTT. Protein translation: CASRLRDRGNTIYF.